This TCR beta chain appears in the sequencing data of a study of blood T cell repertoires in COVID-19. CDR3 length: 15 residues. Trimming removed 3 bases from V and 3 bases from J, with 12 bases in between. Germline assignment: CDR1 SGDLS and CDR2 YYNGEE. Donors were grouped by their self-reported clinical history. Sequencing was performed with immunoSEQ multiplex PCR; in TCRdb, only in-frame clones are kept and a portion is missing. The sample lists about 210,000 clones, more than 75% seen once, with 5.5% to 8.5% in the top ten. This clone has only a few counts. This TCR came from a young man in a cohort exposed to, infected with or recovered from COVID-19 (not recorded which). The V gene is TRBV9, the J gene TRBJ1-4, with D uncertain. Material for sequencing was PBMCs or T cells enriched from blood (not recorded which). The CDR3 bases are TGTGCCAGCAGCGCTTTTTCCAGCGCTAATGAAAAACTGTTTTTT. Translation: CASSAFSSANEKLFF.